These T cell receptor beta chains were read from a single sample in a study of T cells after yellow fever vaccination. TCRdb analysed the 5' RACE reads with MiXCR anew, one entry per CDR3 protein. The sample contains around 610,000 distinct CDR3 sequences, about 13% of which appear only once. The sample consisted of PBMCs, taken on the day of the yellow fever booster vaccination. The receptors derive from a man aged 25 to 40 who received the YFV17D yellow fever vaccine. Each CDR3 is given with its conserved first and last residue. The D gene is left open where the match is weak. Clone size is not always given. Where it is, it says once, few, many or a class for expanded clones.

j_call clone_size v_call d_call cdr3_nt cdr3_aa
TRBJ1-2 NA TRBV20-1 TRBD1 TGCAGTGCTAGAAACGGACAGGGGGTTGGCTACACCTTC CSARNGQGVGYTF
TRBJ2-1 NA TRBV5-6 NA TGTGCCAGCAGCTTGGCCGGTGGGACTCGGCGAGCAGAGTTCTTC CASSLAGGTRRAEFF
TRBJ2-2 many TRBV29-1 NA TGCAGCGTTATAGCTCCTGCCGGGGAGCTGTTTTTT CSVIAPAGELFF
TRBJ2-5 NA TRBV29-1 TRBD1 TGCAGCGTCACCGGGACAGGGGGCGAGACGGAGACCCAGTACTTC CSVTGTGGETETQYF
TRBJ1-2 NA TRBV7-9 NA TGTGCCAGCACCCTGGGCTTTGGCTACACCTTC CASTLGFGYTF
TRBJ2-1 few TRBV6-2/TRBV6-3 TRBD1 TGTGCCAGCACCCAGGGGGCGAATGAGCAGTTCTTC CASTQGANEQFF
TRBJ2-7 NA TRBV12-3/TRBV12-4 NA TGTGCCAGCAGGCTCCGGGACCCACATCACTACGAGCAGTACTTC CASRLRDPHHYEQYF
TRBJ2-5 NA TRBV29-1 TRBD2 TGCAGCGTTGAGATGGGATTCGGGGGAGGGGCGGAGACCCAGTACTTC CSVEMGFGGGAETQYF
TRBJ2-2 NA TRBV20-1 NA TGCAGTGCTAGAGAATCCTCTAGCTACACCGGGGAGCTGTTTTTT CSARESSSYTGELFF
TRBJ2-6 NA TRBV20-1 NA TGCAGTGCTCTACGGGACTTTAGCTCTGGGGCCAACGTCCTGACTTTC CSALRDFSSGANVLTF
TRBJ1-5 NA TRBV30 NA TGTGCCTGTTCCCGGGGGGCTAATCAGCCCCAGCATTTT CACSRGANQPQHF
TRBJ1-1 few TRBV18 NA TGTGCCAGCTCATCCATAGGGGGGGCCGCTGAAGCTTTCTTT CASSSIGGAAEAFF
TRBJ1-6 few TRBV7-2 NA TGTGCCAGCAGCTTAGGGGCAGGGTATAATAATTCACCCCTCCACTTT CASSLGAGYNNSPLHF
TRBJ2-5 NA TRBV5-1 TRBD1 TGCGCCAGCAGCTCCCCAGGGGGAGAGGAGACCCAGTACTTC CASSSPGGEETQYF
TRBJ1-1 few TRBV7-8 NA TGTGCCAGCAGCTTAGCCACCGTAGGGATGTACACTGAAGCTTTCTTT CASSLATVGMYTEAFF
TRBJ1-1 NA TRBV9 TRBD1 TGTGCCAGCAGCGTAGGTTCGACAGGGTCGGGGACTGAAGCTTTCTTT CASSVGSTGSGTEAFF
TRBJ1-2 NA TRBV18 NA TGTGCCAGCTCACCCGGACAGCCGTCGCGGGGCTACACCTTC CASSPGQPSRGYTF
TRBJ2-7 NA TRBV7-2 NA TGTGCCAGCAGCTACCAAACCTGGGAGAAGCAGTACTTC CASSYQTWEKQYF
TRBJ2-5 many TRBV7-2 TRBD1 TGTGCCAGCATCCCAGACAGGGTAACATCGGCGGCCCAGTACTTC CASIPDRVTSAAQYF
TRBJ1-6 NA TRBV20-1 NA TGCAGTGCTAGAGAGAGTAATTCACCCCTCCACTTT CSARESNSPLHF
TRBJ1-5 few TRBV5-6 NA TGTGCCAGCAGCTTTTGGGGATACGGCAATCAGCCCCAGCATTTT CASSFWGYGNQPQHF
TRBJ2-7 NA TRBV20-1 NA TGCAGTGCCCCCCCCCGGCCATTGAGCTCCTACGAGCAGTACTTC CSAPPRPLSSYEQYF
TRBJ2-5 NA TRBV2 TRBD2 TGTGCCTCCTCCCAGGGGACTAGCATCCAGACCCAGTACTTC CASSQGTSIQTQYF
TRBJ1-2 few TRBV20-1 NA TGCAGTGCTCCCCGGGACCGGGCGGATGGCTACACCTTC CSAPRDRADGYTF
TRBJ2-1 NA TRBV6-2/TRBV6-3 NA TGTGCCAGCAGTATGTCCCTGGGCGGGATTTACAATGAGCAGTTCTTC CASSMSLGGIYNEQFF
TRBJ2-7 NA TRBV10-2 NA TGCGCCAGCAGTGAAGCCACATCCTCCTACGAGCAGTACTTC CASSEATSSYEQYF